The 6 T cell receptor beta chains below come from one sample, sequenced in a study of Ad26.COV2.S vaccination and SARS-CoV-2 variants. The data were produced by immunoSEQ multiplex PCR, yet TCRdb's version contains in-frame clones alone and is incomplete. Here the sample spans 200,000 to 250,000 clones, roughly 90% being singletons. The treatment is: 15 to 20 received Ad26.COV2.S at low or high dose, single or two shots; several received placebo; per-sample allocation not given. Sampling occurred on day 63 after the first vaccine or placebo injection. The sample in question was peripheral blood, obtained in a trial of Ad26.COV2.S vaccine versus placebo. The receptor source for this set is a person between 18 and 65 years old who received the Ad26.COV2.S COVID-19 vaccine or a placebo.

Here the CDR3 reads CASSPPTAGGPSEQYF. CDR3 sequence (DNA): TGTGCCAGCTCACCACCCACAGCGGGAGGGCCAAGCGAGCAGTACTTC. This chain connects TRBV18 to TRBJ2-7, with 10 nucleotides matching TRBD2. After removal of 0 bases from V and 6 bases from J, the junction contained 8 bases not matched to a gene. CDR3 length: 16 amino acids. Germline V gives CDR1 KGHSH, CDR2 LQKENI.

J is TRBJ2-7 and V is TRBV28; D might be TRBD2 (6 bases). The CDR3 covers 15 residues. Trimming left V 1 base short and J 0 bases short, with 10 bases between. Germline lookup yields CDR1 MDHEN and CDR2 SYDVKM. As DNA, the CDR3 is TGTGCCAGCAGTTTATTACTAGCAGACTCCTACGAGCAGTACTTC. Translation gives CASSLLLADSYEQYF.

The chain couples TRBV19 to TRBJ2-7; 8 nucleotides agree with TRBD1. In germline, CDR1 is LNHDA, CDR2 SQIVND (reference sequence). The junction had 9 bases not matched to a gene; V was cut back by 5 bases and J by 3 bases. The CDR3 totals 15 residues. The CDR3, as DNA: TGTGCCAGTAGTCCCGACAGGGGTGAAGACTACGAGCAGTACTTC. Amino acid sequence: CASSPDRGEDYEQYF.

In DNA, the CDR3 is TGTGCCAGCAGCCAGGGGACAGGGGCTACTGAAGCTTTCTTT. Its protein is CASSQGTGATEAFF. This rearrangement joins TRBV3-1 (or the pseudogene TRBV3-2) to TRBJ1-1, with TRBD1 matching 10 bases. The germline V gene encodes CDR1 LGHDT and CDR2 YNNKEL (reference sequence). The trim removed 3 bases at V and 5 bases at J, leaving 3 bases unmatched. CDR3 size: 14 residues.

The J gene is TRBJ2-7, the V gene TRBV11-2, with TRBD2 matching over 9 bases. This CDR3 comprises 18 residues. Losses at the gene ends were 5 bases for V and 4 bases for J; bases not matched to a gene: 18. Germline-derived CDR1 and CDR2 are SGHAT and FQNNGV. The CDR3 region has the DNA TGTGCCAGCAGCCCCTCCCCTATTTGGATAGCGGGAGAGTACGAGCAGTACTTC. Translation gives CASSPSPIWIAGEYEQYF.

V gene TRBV6-5 combines with J gene TRBJ1-5; the D gene is possibly TRBD1 (6 bases). Germline V gene sequence: CDR1 MNHEY, CDR2 SVGAGI. V lost 6 bases and J 6 bases, leaving 18 bases between the germline ends. The CDR3 loop spans 15 amino acids. The CDR3 sequence is CASSNGPPGVQPQHF. The CDR3 region has the DNA TGTGCCAGCAGCAACGGGCCCCCAGGGGTTCAGCCCCAGCATTTT.